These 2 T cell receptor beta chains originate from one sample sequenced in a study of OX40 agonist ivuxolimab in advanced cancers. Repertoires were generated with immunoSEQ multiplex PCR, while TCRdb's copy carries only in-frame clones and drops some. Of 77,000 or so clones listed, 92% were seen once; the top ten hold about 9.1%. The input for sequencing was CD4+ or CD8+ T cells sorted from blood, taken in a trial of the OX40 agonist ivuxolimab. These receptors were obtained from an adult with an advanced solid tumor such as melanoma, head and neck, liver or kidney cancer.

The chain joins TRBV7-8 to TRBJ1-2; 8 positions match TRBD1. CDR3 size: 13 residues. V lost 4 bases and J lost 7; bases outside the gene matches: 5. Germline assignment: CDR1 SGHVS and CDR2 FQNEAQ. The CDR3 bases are TGTGCCAGCAGCTCCCAGGGGGCGGGTGGCTACACCTTC. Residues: CASSSQGAGGYTF.

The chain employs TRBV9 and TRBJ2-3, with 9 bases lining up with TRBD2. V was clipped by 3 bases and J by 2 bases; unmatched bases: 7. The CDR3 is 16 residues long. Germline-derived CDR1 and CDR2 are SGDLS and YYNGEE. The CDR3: CASSGVAGGATDTQYF. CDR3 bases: TGTGCCAGCAGCGGGGTTGCGGGGGGGGCCACAGATACGCAGTATTTT.